Below, one T cell receptor (beta chain) is given with its context. J gave up 4 bases and V 6 bases, and 5 bases lay outside the gene matches. CDR1 and CDR2 from the germline V gene are MNHEY and SVGAGI. This CDR3 is 15 amino acids long. Only in-frame clones appear in the TCRdb table, and some are missing; sequencing was by immunoSEQ multiplex PCR. The data show about 21,000 clones, with nearly 90% seen just once and less than 0.6% held by the top ten. These data belong to a study of untreated major depressive disorder. The chain links TRBV6-5 to TRBJ2-3; TRBD2 matches 12 bases. This TCR derives from a middle-aged woman in good health. Sequenced: CD4+ T cells from PBMCs. The CDR3 loop reads CASRKLAGGPDTQYF. CDR3 DNA sequence: TGTGCCAGCAGGAAACTAGCGGGGGGTCCAGATACGCAGTATTTT.